This T cell receptor beta chain originates from a study of Tregs in tolerant kidney transplant recipients (dated by TCRdb to the late 2010s). Regarding the study in general: The study used TCRbeta sequencing to identify donor-specific regulatory T cells before combined kidney and bone marrow transplantation, then tracked those cells after transplant. TCRbeta repertoire sequencing was used in a few healthy controls to compare several methods for expanding Tregs specific for an allogeneic donor. The paper as a whole reports these results and caveats: Biological reproducibility was not examined directly, but technical replication error appeared to be minimal. Expanding Tregs with activated donor B cells appeared to identify the most biologically relevant and donor-specific TCRbeta repertoire. The study was limited by small patient numbers, and the findings need validation in larger populations and under other immunosuppression protocols.

Unstimulated Tregs (CD4+CD25+CD127-), CD4+ non-Tregs (CD4+CD25-), CD4 and CD8 cells were FACS-sorted from thawed PBMCs. Healthy control blood came either as purchased buffy coats or from healthy volunteers. Healthy control blood was processed to PBMCs with a Ficoll density gradient and then cryopreserved, whereas patient PBMCs were collected both before and after transplant. Details on this clone: The antigen this receptor binds is unknown. Qualities for individual bases were not recorded, and no much larger clone is one base off.

For TCRbeta CDR3 sequencing, genomic DNA was extracted from sorted cells using the QIAGEN DNeasy Blood and Tissue Kit. High-throughput TCRbeta CDR3 sequencing was carried out commercially through immunoSEQ, with PCR amplification with bias correction and internal controls included. As for how the authors treated the data: Unique productive TCRbeta sequences were defined by CDR3 nucleotide sequence where primers matched, otherwise by CDR3 amino acid sequence with Vbeta and Jbeta genes. To correct sorting error, sequences shared between sorted populations at a frequency ratio of 2:1 or less were removed; the rest were assigned to the higher population. Donor-reactive sequences were defined as at least 5-fold expanded in CFSE-low cells versus unstimulated cells, with frequency of at least 0.01% in CFSE-low cells. Jensen-Shannon divergence calculated on the top 100 TCRbeta sequences ranked by frequency was used to measure repertoire divergence. When a sample had multiple sequencing runs, each run was corrected for sorting error separately and the runs were then pooled. The table was pulled from immuneACCESS by TCRdb, which kept in-frame rearrangements only. Such tables lose some clones; where checked, under half of the loss comes from unresolved V genes, and the rest has no known cause. The V and J calls and clone size were taken over from that table, and D and trimming were inferred from the DNA. This sample is represented by some 110,000 clones; about 90% of them were singletons. The ten biggest clones cover more than 0.5% of the sample.

The clonotype comes from a human donor in good health. Material for sequencing was CD4+ T cells from blood.

The nucleotide sequence is TGTGCCTGGGGGAAGGGCGGGAATCAGCCCCAGCATTTT. It codes for CAWGKGGNQPQHF. The chain is made from TRBV30 and TRBJ1-5, with no confident D gene call. The CDR3 covers 13 residues, taking in both the cysteine and the phenylalanine. The only DNA kept is the CDR3, 39 bases in frame from the first base. V was cut back by 5 bases and J by 4 bases, leaving a gap of 12 bases between them. CDR1 is given as GTSNPN and CDR2 as SVGIG, both from the germline V gene (reference sequence).